This T cell receptor beta chain was sequenced for a study of T cell responses to AZD1222 COVID-19 vaccine. Study-level findings and limits: Of the AZD1222 recipients, only 5 or 6 were seropositive at baseline. Per reports, nearly half of all spike-specific TCRs target regions that are unmutated in variants.

Comments on this clone: Antigen unknown.

The assay was immunoSEQ multiplex PCR, and TCRdb's table has in-frame clones only and misses some. The profile shows about 160,000 clones, around nine tenths of them singletons. This CDR3 has 12 residues. V lost 4 bases and J 6 bases, leaving 8 bases between the germline ends. CDR1 and CDR2 (germline): ENHRY, SYGVKD. The clonotype originates from an adult in good health. The rearrangement joins TRBV10-3 to TRBJ2-3; D is unresolved. Specimen: peripheral blood, collected on day 0 of AZD1222 vaccination. The CDR3 region is CAISVREDTQYF. CDR3 DNA: TGTGCCATCAGTGTGCGTGAGGATACGCAGTATTTT.